Shown below are 16 T cell receptor beta chains from a single sample sequenced in a study of blood T cell repertoires in COVID-19. Generated by immunoSEQ multiplex PCR, the TCRdb table keeps only in-frame clones and is missing some. Among roughly 190,000 clones, approximately 85% were seen once, and the ten largest hold roughly 4.6%. Sequencing used peripheral blood. These receptors all stem from a woman aged 70-85 years with active or convalescent COVID-19.

The sample holds one count of this clone. The chain combines TRBV27 with TRBJ2-1; a weak D match, TRBD1 (5 bases). CDR1 is MNHEY, CDR2 SMNVEV, per germline (reference sequence). V lost 7 bases and J 3 bases, leaving 16 bases between the germline ends. The CDR3 length is 15 residues. The CDR3 protein is CASIRRQGHYNEQFF. CDR3 sequence (DNA): TGTGCCAGCATAAGGCGGCAGGGTCACTACAATGAGCAGTTCTTC.

The chain's CDR3 is CPQKGPNEQYF. DNA for the CDR3: TGTCCACAGAAGGGGCCTAATGAGCAGTACTTC. The V call is TRBV27, the J call TRBJ2-7, with TRBD1 as a possible D gene (5 bases). CDR1 MNHEY and CDR2 SMNVEV come from the germline V gene (reference sequence). CDR3 size: 11 residues.

Only one count was recorded for this clone. The chain carries TRBV28 and TRBJ1-2, with a tentative D call TRBD1 (5 bases). Germline loops: CDR1 MDHEN, CDR2 SYDVKM. The CDR3 extends over 15 amino acids. V was trimmed by 1 base and J by 7 bases, leaving 16 bases between them. DNA of the CDR3: TGTGCCAGCAGTTTATCGTTAGGAGGGGTTTCTGGCTACACCTTC. Translated: CASSLSLGGVSGYTF.

The V gene is TRBV2, the J gene TRBJ2-7, with 7 bases identical to TRBD2. Trimming took 6 bases from V and 0 from J; bases not matched to a gene: 5. The CDR3 is 14 residues long. The V gene's germline CDR1 is SNHLY and CDR2 FYNNEI. The CDR3 reads CASSSGTGSYEQYF. In DNA form, the CDR3 reads TGTGCCAGCAGCAGCGGGACGGGCTCCTACGAGCAGTACTTC.

This chain links TRBV4-2 with TRBJ2-5, with TRBD1 matching over 9 bases. The CDR3 is 15 residues long. The V segment lost 6 bases and the J segment 4 bases; nucleotides outside the gene matches: 9. From germline, CDR1 is LGHNA and CDR2 YNFKEQ. The CDR3 here is CASRAGTGILETQYF. CDR3 nucleotides: TGTGCCAGCAGGGCTGGGACAGGGATTTTAGAGACCCAGTACTTC.

V is TRBV29-1 and J is TRBJ2-4; D is possibly TRBD1 (6 bases). CDR3 length equals 13 residues. The germline V gene has CDR1 SQVTM and CDR2 ANQGSEA. Trimming took 5 bases from V and 0 from J, leaving 8 bases between them. The DNA of the CDR3 is TGCAGCGTTATAGGGGGAGCCAAAAACATTCAGTACTTC. It yields the protein CSVIGGAKNIQYF.

Only one count was recorded for this clone. The chain combines TRBV27 with TRBJ2-7; 8 nucleotides line up with TRBD1. The germline V gene has CDR1 MNHEY and CDR2 SMNVEV (reference sequence). Germline trimming cut 4 bases from V and 2 bases from J; bases unmatched to any gene: 4. This CDR3 has 14 residues. CDR3 sequence reads: CASSSGQGPYEQYF. The CDR3 DNA is TGTGCCAGCAGTTCAGGACAGGGTCCCTACGAGCAGTACTTC.

The V gene is TRBV5-1, the J gene TRBJ2-1, with D perhaps TRBD1 (6 bases). V was shortened by 0 bases and J by 9 bases, with 13 bases between the two germline ends. Germline-derived CDR1 and CDR2 are SGHRS and YFSETQ. The CDR3 has 14 amino acids. CDR3 sequence reads: CASSLGQEQGEQFF. The CDR3 bases are TGCGCCAGCAGCTTGGGACAGGAGCAGGGTGAGCAGTTCTTC.

The chain links TRBV9 to TRBJ2-1; tentative D call: TRBD2 (6 bases). In germline, CDR1 is SGDLS, CDR2 YYNGEE. CDR3 length: 15 residues. V shed 0 bases and J shed 8 bases, with 15 bases lying between them. The CDR3 coding sequence is TGTGCCAGCAGCGTAGTGGCCCGGGGGTTAGATGAGCAGTTCTTC. It yields the protein CASSVVARGLDEQFF.

The V gene is TRBV28, the J gene TRBJ2-4; TRBD1 matches 8 bases. V shed 2 bases, J shed 1 base, and the junction held 4 bases outside the gene matches. CDR1 is MDHEN, CDR2 SYDVKM, per germline. The CDR3 has 16 amino acids. CDR3: CASSLARGLAKNIQYF. The CDR3 DNA reads as TGTGCCAGCAGTTTAGCCAGGGGGCTCGCCAAAAACATTCAGTACTTC.

The V call is TRBV5-1, the J call TRBJ2-5, with D perhaps matching TRBD1 (7 bases). Trimming shortened V by 4 bases and J by 5 bases, and 21 bases separated the two germline ends. There are 16 residues in the CDR3. The germline gives CDR1 SGHRS, CDR2 YFSETQ. CDR3 nucleotide sequence: TGCGCCAGCAGCCCGGGGTGGAGGGGGCGCGGGGAGACCCAGTACTTC. It yields the protein CASSPGWRGRGETQYF.

As for this clone: Additional DNA sequences in this sample encode the identical CDR3. The chain couples TRBV30 to TRBJ1-5; 7 bases are shared with TRBD1. The CDR3 is made up of 13 amino acids. Germline V CDR1 and CDR2: GTSNPN, SVGIG (reference sequence). Trimming cost V 3 bases and J 1 base; bases outside gene matches: 0. CDR3 DNA sequence: TGTGCCTGGAGACAGGGGAGCAATCAGCCCCAGCATTTT. Its protein is CAWRQGSNQPQHF.

This clone was seen a few times. The J gene is TRBJ2-1, the V gene TRBV14, with D possibly matching TRBD2 (5 bases). Germline CDR1 is SGHDN and CDR2 is FVKESK. The CDR3 extends over 15 amino acids. V dropped 2 bases and J dropped 7 bases, with 15 bases sitting between them. The CDR3 nucleotides read TGTGCCAGCAGCCAATCCCTAGCTTTGGGGAATGAGCAGTTCTTC. It encodes CASSQSLALGNEQFF.

This chain connects TRBV11-3 to TRBJ2-7, with D maybe TRBD1 (5 bases). Trimming stripped 2 bases from V and 1 base from J, with 15 bases between. This CDR3 contains 16 residues. Germline CDR1 reads SGHNT; CDR2 reads YENEEA. DNA for the CDR3: TGTGCCAGCAGCTTAACCCGACAGACCAATTCCTACGAGCAGTACTTC. It translates to CASSLTRQTNSYEQYF.

The chain is built from TRBV9 and TRBJ2-2, with 7 bases lining up with TRBD1. The CDR3 has 15 amino acids. The germline CDR1 and CDR2 sequences are SGDLS and YYNGEE. The V and J ends lost 4 bases and 3 bases, in that order; junction bases with no gene match: 6. CDR3 bases: TGTGCCAGCAGCACATCAGGGGGATACACCGGGGAGCTGTTTTTT. Its translation: CASSTSGGYTGELFF.

The gene calls are TRBV4-2 and TRBJ1-1, with a possible D match to TRBD1 (6 bases). Per the germline V gene, CDR1 is LGHNA and CDR2 is YNFKEQ. This CDR3 has 14 residues. With 0 bases removed from V and 1 base from J, the gap between germline ends came to 6 bases. This chain's CDR3 is CASSQEDRNTEAFF. As DNA, the CDR3 is TGTGCCAGCAGCCAAGAGGACAGGAACACTGAAGCTTTCTTT.